The 25 T cell receptor beta chains presented below share a single source sample, sequenced in a study of T cell responses to AZD1222 COVID-19 vaccine. The table came from immunoSEQ multiplex PCR; TCRdb's copy has only in-frame clones and leaves some out. The sample comprises some 160,000 clones, more than 85% of which are singletons, and 0.9% rests with the top ten. Sequencing used peripheral blood, obtained on day 0 of AZD1222 vaccination. Source of these receptors: an adult in good health.

V usage is TRBV18 and J usage is TRBJ1-1, with 7 positions matching TRBD1. Losses at the gene ends were 3 bases for V and 7 bases for J; bases not matched to a gene: 8. Germline V gives CDR1 KGHSH, CDR2 LQKENI. The CDR3 contains 14 residues. CDR3 region: CASSPRQGQIEAFF. The CDR3 DNA reads as TGTGCCAGCTCACCTAGACAGGGTCAGATTGAAGCTTTCTTT.

V is TRBV14 and J is TRBJ1-6, with D possibly matching TRBD1 (6 bases). V lost 4 bases, J lost 7 bases, and 17 bases lay in between. This CDR3 comprises 16 residues. CDR1 and CDR2 from the germline V gene are SGHDN and FVKESK. CDR3 protein: CASSLNFRGPNSPLHF. CDR3 coding DNA: TGTGCCAGCAGCCTCAATTTCAGGGGTCCAAATTCACCCCTCCACTTT. Full variable domain (remainder filled in from reference TRBV14 and TRBJ1-6): EAGVTQFPSHSVIEKGQTVTLRCDPISGHDNLYWYRRVMGKEIKFLLHFVKESKQDESGMPNNRFLAERTGGTYSTLKVQPAELEDSGVYFCASSLNFRGPNSPLHFGNGTRLTVT.

This chain joins TRBV6-5 and TRBJ1-2; 9 bases are shared with TRBD1. From germline, CDR1 is MNHEY and CDR2 SVGAGI. The CDR3 has 14 residues. Trimming took 6 bases from V and 4 from J; bases not matched to a gene: 6. This chain's CDR3 is CASRPDRGIYGYTF. Here the CDR3 DNA reads TGTGCCAGCAGGCCCGACAGGGGGATCTATGGCTACACCTTC.

V usage is TRBV4-2 and J usage is TRBJ2-3; D uncertain. V lost 1 base and J 8 bases, leaving 10 bases between the germline ends. The CDR3 totals 13 residues. The germline CDR1 and CDR2 sequences are LGHNA and YNFKEQ. The CDR3 spells CASSQGDSPTQYF. In DNA form, the CDR3 reads TGTGCCAGCAGCCAAGGTGATAGCCCTACGCAGTATTTT.

Only one count was recorded for this clone. The CDR3 DNA reads as TGTGCCAGCAGTTTTTTCCGGGTCACCGGGGGAGCCTACGAGCAGTACTTC. It specifies CASSFFRVTGGAYEQYF. The V and J genes are TRBV27 and TRBJ2-7; D might be TRBD2 (6 bases). V shed 3 bases and J shed 2 bases, with 20 bases lying between them. The CDR3 spans 17 residues. The germline V gene encodes CDR1 MNHEY and CDR2 SMNVEV (reference sequence).

The V gene is TRBV4-1, the J gene TRBJ2-5; D gene uncertain. The ends were cut back, 0 bases at V and 2 bases at J, with 19 bases in the middle. The CDR3 has 18 residues. CDR1 is MGHRA and CDR2 is YSYEKL in the germline V gene. The CDR3 sequence is CASSQDSNQEPTQETQYF. The CDR3 bases are TGCGCCAGCAGCCAAGATTCAAATCAGGAGCCAACTCAAGAGACCCAGTACTTC.

This clone was seen once. The chain joins TRBV4-1 to TRBJ1-6; D call uncertain. This CDR3 region has 15 residues. Per the germline V gene, CDR1 is MGHRA and CDR2 is YSYEKL. The germline V and J ends were trimmed by 0 bases and 7 bases, with 10 bases remaining between them. For the CDR3, the DNA is TGCGCCAGCAGCCAAGAATTCCTCAGAAATTCACCCCTCCACTTT. It translates to CASSQEFLRNSPLHF.

The V call is TRBV5-1, the J call TRBJ1-3; 9 nucleotides agree with TRBD1. The CDR3 spans 15 residues. J gave up 1 base and V 2 bases, and 1 base lay outside the gene matches. The germline CDR1 and CDR2 sequences are SGHRS and YFSETQ. CDR3 sequence: CASSFGTGSGNTIYF. CDR3 DNA: TGCGCCAGCAGCTTCGGGACAGGGTCTGGAAACACCATATATTTT.

The chain carries TRBV15 and TRBJ1-2; possible D gene TRBD1, 5 bases. The CDR3 consists of 14 residues. Trimming shortened V by 3 bases and J by 1 base, and 9 bases separated the two germline ends. Per germline, CDR1 LNHNV and CDR2 YYDKDF (reference sequence). The CDR3: CATSRQQVNYGYTF. CDR3 nucleotide sequence: TGTGCCACCAGCAGGCAACAGGTTAACTATGGCTACACCTTC.

The chain uses TRBV5-4 and TRBJ2-3; 7 positions match TRBD1. Trimming took 2 bases from V and 9 from J; bases not matched to a gene: 6. CDR3 length: 13 amino acids. Germline V CDR1 and CDR2: SGHNT, YYREEE (reference sequence). The CDR3 nucleotides are TGTGCCAGCAGCTTTAGAACAGGGGAAACGCAGTATTTT. The encoded protein is CASSFRTGETQYF.

The chain recombines TRBV10-3 with TRBJ1-2; 10 bases agree with TRBD1. The CDR3 is 15 residues long. CDR1 and CDR2 from the germline V gene are ENHRY and SYGVKD. The V segment lost 7 bases and the J segment 3 bases; nucleotides outside the gene matches: 8. The CDR3 here is CAITPAGTGDYGYTF. The DNA for the CDR3 is TGTGCCATCACCCCGGCCGGGACAGGGGACTATGGCTACACCTTC.

This clone was detected a few times. The chain carries TRBV27 and TRBJ1-2; D is undetermined. V was shortened by 5 bases and J by 0 bases, with 10 bases between the two germline ends. CDR1 MNHEY and CDR2 SMNVEV come from the germline V gene (reference sequence). The CDR3 runs to 14 residues. As DNA, the CDR3 is TGTGCCAGCAGTAGGGATGGGTCTAACTATGGCTACACCTTC. This encodes CASSRDGSNYGYTF.

The rearrangement joins TRBV27 to TRBJ1-5; no clear D gene. Deletions cut 0 bases from V and 6 bases from J, with 12 bases between. Germline CDR1 MNHEY, CDR2 SMNVEV (reference sequence). There are 15 residues in the CDR3. The CDR3 DNA is TGTGCCAGCAGTTTATCGTTCGAGGCAGGTCAGCCCCAGCATTTT. It yields the protein CASSLSFEAGQPQHF.

This sequence joins TRBV24-1 and TRBJ2-1, with D perhaps matching TRBD2 (6 bases). There are 14 residues in the CDR3. The germline gives CDR1 KGHDR, CDR2 SFDVKD. V was trimmed by 5 bases and J by 0 bases, leaving 7 bases between them. The chain's CDR3 is CATSGRGSYNEQFF. The CDR3 DNA reads TGTGCCACCAGTGGGCGGGGCTCCTACAATGAGCAGTTCTTC.

This clone appeared once. The chain links TRBV14 to TRBJ2-1; no clear D gene. The CDR3 sequence is 11 residues long. Trimming took 2 bases from V and 8 from J, leaving 4 bases between them. Germline values: CDR1 SGHDN, CDR2 FVKESK. The CDR3 spells CASSQWDEQFF. CDR3 nucleotides: TGTGCCAGCAGCCAATGGGATGAGCAGTTCTTC.

The rearrangement uses TRBV3-1 (or the pseudogene TRBV3-2) and TRBJ2-2; 7 bases are a match to TRBD2. The trim removed 0 bases at V and 6 bases at J, leaving 10 bases unmatched. Germline CDR1 LGHDT, CDR2 YNNKEL (reference sequence). CDR3 length equals 17 residues. The CDR3 is CASSQDLGLAVAGELFF. In nucleotides, the CDR3 is TGTGCCAGCAGCCAAGATCTTGGTCTAGCGGTGGCCGGGGAGCTGTTTTTT.

V usage is TRBV27 and J usage is TRBJ2-1, with D maybe TRBD1 (6 bases). There are 16 residues in the CDR3. V lost 1 base and J 4 bases, leaving 14 bases between the germline ends. Germline V CDR1 and CDR2: MNHEY, SMNVEV (reference sequence). The CDR3 loop is CASSLYAGEIYNEQFF. In DNA form, the CDR3 reads TGTGCCAGCAGTTTATACGCAGGGGAGATTTACAATGAGCAGTTCTTC.

Here the CDR3 reads CASSQDLAGGTYGYTF. The CDR3 nucleotides are TGCGCCAGCAGCCAAGATCTGGCAGGGGGAACCTATGGCTACACCTTC. The genes are TRBV4-1 and TRBJ1-2; 7 nucleotides agree with TRBD1. From germline, CDR1 is MGHRA and CDR2 YSYEKL. The length of the CDR3 is 16 residues. V trimming: 0 bases; J trimming: 4 bases; junction bases outside the gene matches: 8.

The chain combines TRBV3-1 (or the pseudogene TRBV3-2) with TRBJ1-1; perhaps TRBD1 as D (6 bases). V lost 4 bases and J lost 2, with 20 bases in between. Looked up from germline, CDR1 is LGHDT and CDR2 is YNNKEL (reference sequence). CDR3 length: 17 residues. The CDR3, as DNA: TGTGCCAGCAGCCTCATGAACAGGGACCCTGAAAACACTGAAGCTTTCTTT. This codes for CASSLMNRDPENTEAFF.

This chain joins TRBV9 and TRBJ1-2; the match to TRBD1 covers 9 bases. The germline gives CDR1 SGDLS, CDR2 YYNGEE. The CDR3 runs 15 residues. V shed 3 bases, J shed 7 bases, and the junction held 10 bases outside the gene matches. In DNA form, the CDR3 reads TGTGCCAGCAGCGCGCCGGGACAGGGATGGAGTGGCTACACCTTC. Amino acids: CASSAPGQGWSGYTF.

The chain links TRBV3-1 (or the pseudogene TRBV3-2) to TRBJ1-6; 9 bases map to TRBD1. This CDR3 spans 14 amino acids. V was pared by 2 bases and J by 11 bases, with 4 bases of the junction left unmatched. Germline lookup yields CDR1 LGHDT and CDR2 YNNKEL (reference sequence). The CDR3 DNA sequence: TGTGCCAGCAGCCAATGGACAGGGGAGGCACCCCTCCACTTT. Amino acid sequence: CASSQWTGEAPLHF.

The CDR3 nucleotides are TGCAGCGCCCTCTCCTCAGCAGGGGCCTACGAGCAGTACTTC. Amino acid sequence: CSALSSAGAYEQYF. This sequence joins TRBV29-1 and TRBJ2-7; D is possibly TRBD1 (6 bases). The V gene's germline CDR1 is SQVTM and CDR2 ANQGSEA. Trimming pared 7 bases from V and 2 bases from J, leaving 18 bases between. CDR3 length equals 14 residues.

The chain links TRBV19 to TRBJ1-5, with 8 bases aligning to TRBD1. This CDR3 is built from 14 residues. V lost 6 bases and J lost 3; bases outside the gene matches: 4. Germline values: CDR1 LNHDA, CDR2 SQIVND (reference sequence). The CDR3 DNA follows: TGTGCCAGTAGATTGGGACAGGACAATCAGCCCCAGCATTTT. Translating it yields CASRLGQDNQPQHF.

The chain links TRBV6-6 to TRBJ1-2; tentatively, D is TRBD1 (6 bases). Trimming removed 2 bases from V and 7 bases from J, with 20 bases in between. The germline gives CDR1 MNHNY, CDR2 SVGAGI (reference sequence). CDR3 length: 16 amino acids. CDR3: CASSYPQREGGSGYTF. The CDR3, as DNA: TGTGCCAGCAGTTACCCCCAGAGGGAAGGGGGGAGTGGCTACACCTTC.

The J gene is TRBJ1-5, the V gene TRBV4-1; D is ambiguous. This CDR3 region has 15 residues. Germline values: CDR1 MGHRA, CDR2 YSYEKL. Trimming took 2 bases from V and 0 from J, leaving 8 bases between them. CDR3 residues: CASSQRVYSNQPQHF. DNA for the CDR3: TGCGCCAGCAGCCAAAGGGTGTATAGCAATCAGCCCCAGCATTTT.